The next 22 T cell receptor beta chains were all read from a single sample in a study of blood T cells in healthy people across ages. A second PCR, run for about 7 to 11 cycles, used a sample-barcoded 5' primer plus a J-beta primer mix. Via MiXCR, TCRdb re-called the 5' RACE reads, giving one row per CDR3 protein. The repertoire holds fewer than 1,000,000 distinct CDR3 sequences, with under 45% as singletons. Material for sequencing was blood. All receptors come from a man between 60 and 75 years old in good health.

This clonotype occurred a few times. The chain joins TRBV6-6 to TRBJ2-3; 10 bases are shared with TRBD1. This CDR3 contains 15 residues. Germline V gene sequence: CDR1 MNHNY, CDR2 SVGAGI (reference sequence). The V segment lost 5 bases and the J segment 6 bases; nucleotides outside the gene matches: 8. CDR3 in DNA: TGTGCCAGCAGTCGCCCGGGACAGGGGTTCGATACGCAGTATTTT. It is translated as CASSRPGQGFDTQYF.

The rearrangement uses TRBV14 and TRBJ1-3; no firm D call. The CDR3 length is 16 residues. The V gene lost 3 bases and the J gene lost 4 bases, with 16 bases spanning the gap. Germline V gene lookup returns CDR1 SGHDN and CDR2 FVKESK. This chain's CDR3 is CASSQDRGIRGNTIYF. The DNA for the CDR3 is TGTGCCAGCAGCCAGGACCGCGGAATAAGAGGAAACACCATATATTTT.

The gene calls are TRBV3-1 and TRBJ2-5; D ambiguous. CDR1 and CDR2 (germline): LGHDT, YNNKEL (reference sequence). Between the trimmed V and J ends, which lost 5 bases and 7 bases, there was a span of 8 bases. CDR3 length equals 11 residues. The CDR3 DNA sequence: TGTGCCAGCAGCAACCCAGGGACCCAGTACTTC. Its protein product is CASSNPGTQYF.

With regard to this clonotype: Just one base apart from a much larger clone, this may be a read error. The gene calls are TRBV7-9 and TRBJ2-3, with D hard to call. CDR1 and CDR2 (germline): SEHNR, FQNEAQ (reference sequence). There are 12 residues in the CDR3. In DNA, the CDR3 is TGTGTCAGCAGCATTGACACAGATACGCAGTATTTT. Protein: CVSSIDTDTQYF.

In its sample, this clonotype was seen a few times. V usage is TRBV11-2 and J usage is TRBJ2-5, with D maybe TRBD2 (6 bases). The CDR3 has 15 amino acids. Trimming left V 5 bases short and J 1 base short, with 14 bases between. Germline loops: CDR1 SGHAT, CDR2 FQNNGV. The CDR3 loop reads CASSVLGGRQETQYF. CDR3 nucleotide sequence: TGTGCCAGCAGCGTACTCGGAGGGCGCCAAGAGACCCAGTACTTC.

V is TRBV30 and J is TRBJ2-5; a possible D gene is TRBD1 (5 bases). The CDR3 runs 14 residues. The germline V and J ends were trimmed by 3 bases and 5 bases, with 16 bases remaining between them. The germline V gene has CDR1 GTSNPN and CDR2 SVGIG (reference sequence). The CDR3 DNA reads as TGTGCCTGGAGCTCTGGGGCAGGGCGTGAGACCCAGTACTTC. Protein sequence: CAWSSGAGRETQYF. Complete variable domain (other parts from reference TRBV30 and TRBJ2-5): SQTIHQWPATLVQPVGSPLSLECTVEGTSNPNLYWYRQAAGRGLQLLFYSVGIGQISSEVPQNLSASRPQDRQFILSSKKLLLSDSGFYLCAWSSGAGRETQYFGPGTRLLVL.

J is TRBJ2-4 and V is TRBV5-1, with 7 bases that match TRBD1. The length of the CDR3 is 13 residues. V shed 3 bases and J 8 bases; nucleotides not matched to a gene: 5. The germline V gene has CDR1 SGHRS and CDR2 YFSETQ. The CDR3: CASSSQGWDIQYF. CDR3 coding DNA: TGCGCCAGCAGCTCACAGGGGTGGGACATTCAGTACTTC.

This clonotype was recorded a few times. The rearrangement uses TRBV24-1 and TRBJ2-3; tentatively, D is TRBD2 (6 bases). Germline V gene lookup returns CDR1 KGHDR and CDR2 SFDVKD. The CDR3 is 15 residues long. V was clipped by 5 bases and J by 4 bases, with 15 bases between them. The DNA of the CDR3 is TGTGCCACCAGTGCTCCGGGACTCGGGGCAGATACGCAGTATTTT. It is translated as CATSAPGLGADTQYF.

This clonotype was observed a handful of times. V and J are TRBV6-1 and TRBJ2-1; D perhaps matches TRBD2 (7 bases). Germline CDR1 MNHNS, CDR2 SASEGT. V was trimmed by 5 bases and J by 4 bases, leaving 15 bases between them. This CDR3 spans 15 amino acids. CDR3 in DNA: TGTGCCAGCAGTCAACAGGGAGCGGGATACAATGAGCAGTTCTTC. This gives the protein CASSQQGAGYNEQFF.

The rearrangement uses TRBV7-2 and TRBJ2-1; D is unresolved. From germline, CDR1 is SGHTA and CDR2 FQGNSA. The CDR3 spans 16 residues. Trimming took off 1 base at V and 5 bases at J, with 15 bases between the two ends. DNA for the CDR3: TGTGCCAGCAGCTTAGTTCCGGCAGGATGGGACAATGAGCAGTTCTTC. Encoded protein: CASSLVPAGWDNEQFF. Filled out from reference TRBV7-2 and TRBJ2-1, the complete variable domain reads GAGVSQSPSNKVTEKGKDVELRCDPISGHTALYWYRQSLGQGLEFLIYFQGNSAPDKSGLPSDRFSAERTGGSVSTLTIQRTQQEDSAVYLCASSLVPAGWDNEQFFGPGTRLTVL.

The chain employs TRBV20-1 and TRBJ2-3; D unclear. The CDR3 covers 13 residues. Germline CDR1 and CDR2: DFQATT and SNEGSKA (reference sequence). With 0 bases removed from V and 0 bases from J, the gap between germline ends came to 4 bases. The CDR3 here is CSARDTSTDTQYF. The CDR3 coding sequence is TGCAGTGCTAGAGACACTAGCACAGATACGCAGTATTTT.

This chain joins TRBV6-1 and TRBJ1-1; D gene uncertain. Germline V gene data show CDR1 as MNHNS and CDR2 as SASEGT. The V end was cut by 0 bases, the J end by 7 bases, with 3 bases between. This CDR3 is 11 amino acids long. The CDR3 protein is CASSEAGEAFF. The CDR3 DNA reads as TGTGCCAGCAGTGAAGCTGGTGAAGCTTTCTTT.

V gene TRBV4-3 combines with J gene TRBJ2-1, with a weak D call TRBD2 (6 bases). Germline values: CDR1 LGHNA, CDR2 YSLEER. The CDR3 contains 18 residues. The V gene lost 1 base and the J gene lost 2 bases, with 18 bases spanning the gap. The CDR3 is CASSQVSLIRGTYNEQFF. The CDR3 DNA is TGCGCCAGCAGCCAAGTTTCTTTAATACGGGGGACCTACAATGAGCAGTTCTTC.

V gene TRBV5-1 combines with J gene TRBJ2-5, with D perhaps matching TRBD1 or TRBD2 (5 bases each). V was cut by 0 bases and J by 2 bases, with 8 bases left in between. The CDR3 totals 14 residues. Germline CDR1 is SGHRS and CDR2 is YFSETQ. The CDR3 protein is CASSLGDGQETQYF. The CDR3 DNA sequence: TGCGCCAGCAGCTTGGGGGACGGACAAGAGACCCAGTACTTC.

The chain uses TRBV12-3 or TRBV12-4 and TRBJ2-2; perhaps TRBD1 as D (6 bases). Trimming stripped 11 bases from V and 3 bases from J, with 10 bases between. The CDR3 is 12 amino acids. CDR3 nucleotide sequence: TGTGCCGGGGGCCGAGACACCGGGGAGCTGTTTTTT. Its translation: CAGGRDTGELFF.

CDR3 residues: CASSPPKGTDTQYF. CDR3 coding DNA: TGTGCCAGCTCACCACCAAAAGGCACAGATACGCAGTATTTT. The chain carries TRBV18 and TRBJ2-3; no reliable D call. Germline V lookup: CDR1 KGHSH, CDR2 LQKENI. Trimming took 0 bases from V and 1 from J, leaving 5 bases between them. This CDR3 comprises 14 residues.

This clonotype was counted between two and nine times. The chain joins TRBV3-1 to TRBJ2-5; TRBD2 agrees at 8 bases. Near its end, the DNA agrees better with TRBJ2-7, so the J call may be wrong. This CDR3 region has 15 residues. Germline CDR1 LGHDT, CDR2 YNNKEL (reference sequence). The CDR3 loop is CASSQGRGALGEQYF. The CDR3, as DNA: TGTGCCAGCAGCCAAGGGCGGGGGGCCCTCGGCGAGCAGTACTTC.

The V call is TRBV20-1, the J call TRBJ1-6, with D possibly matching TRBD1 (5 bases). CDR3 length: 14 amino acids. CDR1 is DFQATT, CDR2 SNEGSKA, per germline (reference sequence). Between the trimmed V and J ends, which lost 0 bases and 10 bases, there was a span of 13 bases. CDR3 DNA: TGCAGTGCTAGAGAGGCAGGGATGGGATCACCCCTCCACTTT. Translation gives CSAREAGMGSPLHF.

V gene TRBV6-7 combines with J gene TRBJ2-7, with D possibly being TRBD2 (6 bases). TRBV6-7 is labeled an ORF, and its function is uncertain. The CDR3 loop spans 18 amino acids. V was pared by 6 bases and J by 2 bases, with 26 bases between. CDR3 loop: CASSPGESLGERTYEQYF. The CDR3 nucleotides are TGTGCCAGCAGCCCGGGGGAAAGTCTAGGCGAAAGGACCTACGAGCAGTACTTC.

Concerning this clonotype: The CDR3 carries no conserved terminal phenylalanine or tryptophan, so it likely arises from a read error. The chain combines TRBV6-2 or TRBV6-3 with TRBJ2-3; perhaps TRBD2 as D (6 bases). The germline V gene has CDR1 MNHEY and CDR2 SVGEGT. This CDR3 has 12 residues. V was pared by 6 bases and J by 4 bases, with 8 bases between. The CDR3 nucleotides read TGTGCCAGCAGGGGACTTTCAGATACGCAGTATTCT. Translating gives CASRGLSDTQYS.

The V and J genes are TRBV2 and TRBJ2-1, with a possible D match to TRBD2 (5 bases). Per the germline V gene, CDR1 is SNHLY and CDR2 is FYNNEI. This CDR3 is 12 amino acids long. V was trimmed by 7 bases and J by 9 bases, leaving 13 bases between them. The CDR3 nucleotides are TGTGCCAGCAACAAGGCGGGCTTTGAGCAGTTCTTC. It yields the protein CASNKAGFEQFF. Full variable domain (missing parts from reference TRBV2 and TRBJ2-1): EPEVTQTPSHQVTQMGQEVILRCVPISNHLYFYWYRQILGQKVEFLVSFYNNEISEKSEIFDDQFSVERPDGSNFTLKIRSTKLEDSAMYFCASNKAGFEQFFGPGTRLTVL.

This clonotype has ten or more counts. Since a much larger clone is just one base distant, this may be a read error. CDR3 region: CASSYRAGGLYNEQYF. Here the CDR3 DNA reads TGTGCCAGCAGCTACAGAGCGGGGGGGCTGTACAATGAGCAGTACTTC. This sequence joins TRBV7-2 and TRBJ2-5, with 10 bases lining up with TRBD2. With 4 bases clipped from V and 11 bases from J, the junction kept 16 bases outside the gene matches. CDR3 length: 16 amino acids. Germline lookup yields CDR1 SGHTA and CDR2 FQGNSA.